A single sample is the source of the 17 T cell receptor beta chains below, sequenced in a study of T-cell memory formation after mild COVID-19. From the 5' RACE reads, TCRdb called clonotypes with MiXCR, one entry per CDR3 protein. The sample has around 80,000 distinct CDR3 sequences; about 13% are singletons. Sequenced sample: PBMCs or a T cell subset sorted from them (not recorded which). The receptors come from a young man who had mild COVID-19 (a few samples of this study predate the infection). Cell type and time point are not known.

This clonotype occurred a few times. The chain recombines TRBV5-1 with TRBJ2-1; 11 nucleotides match TRBD2. V lost 4 bases and J lost 8; bases outside the gene matches: 8. Germline loops: CDR1 SGHRS, CDR2 YFSETQ. CDR3 length: 15 residues. The chain's CDR3 is CASSILAGGKDEQFF. The DNA for the CDR3 is TGCGCCAGCAGCATCTTAGCGGGGGGGAAGGATGAGCAGTTCTTC.

V and J are TRBV19 and TRBJ2-7, with TRBD1 matching over 7 bases. Per the germline V gene, CDR1 is LNHDA and CDR2 is SQIVND (reference sequence). The CDR3 covers 15 residues. V was clipped by 5 bases and J by 3 bases; unmatched bases: 10. As DNA, the CDR3 is TGTGCCAGTAGTGACTCAGGGGGAGAGGGCTACGAGCAGTACTTC. Translation gives CASSDSGGEGYEQYF. The variable domain in full, completed from reference TRBV19 and TRBJ2-7, reads DGGITQSPKYLFRKEGQNVTLSCEQNLNHDAMYWYRQDPGQGLRLIYYSQIVNDFQKGDIAEGYSVSREKKESFPLTVTSAQKNPTAFYLCASSDSGGEGYEQYFGPGTRLTVT.

The chain joins TRBV6-2 or TRBV6-3 to TRBJ1-1, with D unclear. Trimming pared 2 bases from V and 1 base from J, leaving 11 bases between. Germline CDR1 is MNHEY and CDR2 is SVGEGT. This CDR3 has 15 amino acids. CDR3 loop: CASSYDGRWNTEAFF. CDR3 in DNA: TGTGCCAGCAGTTACGACGGGAGGTGGAACACTGAAGCTTTCTTT.

This chain joins TRBV7-6 and TRBJ1-3, with 9 positions matching TRBD1. The junction had 4 bases not matched to a gene; V was cut back by 4 bases and J by 3 bases. The CDR3 has 15 amino acids. CDR1 is SGHVS and CDR2 is FNYEAQ in the germline V gene. The CDR3 is CASSWDRDGGNTIYF. CDR3 in DNA: TGTGCCAGCAGCTGGGACAGGGACGGTGGAAACACCATATATTTT.

This clonotype was recorded at least ten times. The chain is built from TRBV4-3 and TRBJ1-2; maybe TRBD1 (5 bases). The CDR3 has 16 residues. Trimming removed 3 bases at V and 4 bases at J, with 18 bases between. CDR1 LGHNA and CDR2 YSLEER come from the germline V gene. The CDR3 DNA follows: TGCGCCAGCAGCCAGGGACCGGGTTTCGTTAGCTATGGCTACACCTTC. Protein: CASSQGPGFVSYGYTF.

This sequence joins TRBV20-1 and TRBJ1-6, with TRBD1 matching 9 bases. The V and J ends lost 0 bases and 9 bases, in that order; junction bases with no gene match: 9. Germline CDR1 DFQATT, CDR2 SNEGSKA (reference sequence). The CDR3 contains 16 residues. This CDR3 reads CSARDPGTGFSSPLHF. Written as DNA, the CDR3 is TGCAGTGCTAGAGATCCGGGGACAGGGTTTTCTTCACCCCTCCACTTT.

This clonotype was seen only a few times. This chain connects TRBV25-1 to TRBJ2-5, with 7 bases matching TRBD1. Germline loops: CDR1 MGHDK, CDR2 SYGVNS. Unmatched junction bases numbered 8, after V lost 1 base and J lost 0 bases. The CDR3 totals 17 residues. The CDR3 here is CASSELTGTVYQETQYF. CDR3 coding DNA: TGTGCCAGCAGTGAATTGACCGGGACAGTTTACCAAGAGACCCAGTACTTC.

This chain links TRBV24-1 with TRBJ2-5; 10 bases fit TRBD2. The length of the CDR3 is 15 residues. Germline V gene data show CDR1 as KGHDR and CDR2 as SFDVKD. The trim removed 1 base at V and 5 bases at J, leaving 3 bases unmatched. The CDR3 DNA follows: TGTGCCACCAGTGATTTAACTAGCGGGGATGAGACCCAGTACTTC. It specifies CATSDLTSGDETQYF.

This clonotype turned up a few times. This chain links TRBV29-1 with TRBJ2-1; TRBD2 is a possible D gene (6 bases). Trimming took 7 bases from V and 8 from J, leaving 18 bases between them. Germline CDR1 reads SQVTM; CDR2 reads ANQGSEA. CDR3 length: 13 amino acids. The DNA of the CDR3 is TGCAGCGCCCCGGGGGTGGTATGGGATGAGCAGTTCTTC. This translates into CSAPGVVWDEQFF.

This chain joins TRBV7-9 and TRBJ2-5; 8 bases agree with TRBD1. The CDR3 has 15 residues. V gave up 3 bases and J gave up 5 bases; unmatched junction bases: 8. The germline gives CDR1 SEHNR, CDR2 FQNEAQ (reference sequence). CDR3 coding DNA: TGTGCCAGCAGCTTTAAGGACAGGGTGGATGAGACCCAGTACTTC. Translated, it gives CASSFKDRVDETQYF.

V and J are TRBV4-3 and TRBJ2-7; a possible D gene is TRBD1 (6 bases). Per the germline V gene, CDR1 is LGHNA and CDR2 is YSLEER. CDR3 length: 14 residues. The V gene lost 2 bases and the J gene lost 9 bases, with 17 bases spanning the gap. This CDR3 reads CASSQIQGSGVQYF. DNA for the CDR3: TGCGCCAGCAGCCAAATACAGGGCTCGGGTGTGCAGTACTTC.

A few counts support this clonotype. The V gene is TRBV28, the J gene TRBJ2-7; 7 bases line up with TRBD1. This CDR3 is 13 amino acids long. Germline V lookup: CDR1 MDHEN, CDR2 SYDVKM. V shed 6 bases and J 3 bases; nucleotides not matched to a gene: 5. Here the CDR3 reads CASSGQAGYEQYV. For the CDR3, the DNA is TGTGCCAGCAGCGGACAGGCCGGCTACGAGCAGTACGTC.

The J gene is TRBJ2-7, the V gene TRBV5-1; the match to TRBD1 covers 12 bases. Germline V gene lookup returns CDR1 SGHRS and CDR2 YFSETQ. The CDR3 is 15 amino acids. The junction had 7 bases not matched to a gene; V was cut back by 3 bases and J by 6 bases. CDR3 protein: CASSYLGQGAREQYF. In nucleotides, the CDR3 is TGCGCCAGCAGCTACCTGGGACAGGGGGCGCGCGAGCAGTACTTC.

This clonotype has just a few counts. The chain recombines TRBV4-1 with TRBJ2-7, with 9 bases identical to TRBD1. Germline CDR1 MGHRA, CDR2 YSYEKL. This CDR3 has 15 residues. V lost 4 bases to trimming and J lost 1 base; unmatched junction nucleotides: 5. The CDR3 region has the DNA TGCGCCAGCAGCCGGCCGGGACAGGGATCCTACGAGCAGTACTTC. It translates to CASSRPGQGSYEQYF.

The sample holds a few counts of this clonotype. This chain links TRBV27 with TRBJ2-7; D gene unclear. CDR1 and CDR2 (germline): MNHEY, SMNVEV (reference sequence). The V end was cut by 5 bases, the J end by 6 bases, with 20 bases between. The CDR3 contains 15 residues. CDR3 coding DNA: TGTGCCAGCAGTACGGACGTAACGGAGTCGGGCGAGCAGTACTTC. This codes for CASSTDVTESGEQYF.

The V and J genes are TRBV5-4 and TRBJ2-1; TRBD1 aligns across 9 bases. Germline values: CDR1 SGHNT, CDR2 YYREEE (reference sequence). The CDR3 has 14 amino acids. V shed 4 bases and J 8 bases; nucleotides not matched to a gene: 7. CDR3 residues: CASSRTGEVDEQFF. DNA for the CDR3: TGTGCCAGCAGCAGGACAGGGGAAGTGGATGAGCAGTTCTTC. Full variable domain (outside the CDR3, taken from reference TRBV5-4 and TRBJ2-1): ETGVTQSPTHLIKTRGQQVTLRCSSQSGHNTVSWYQQALGQGPQFIFQYYREEENGRGNFPPRFSGLQFPNYSSELNVNALELDDSALYLCASSRTGEVDEQFFGPGTRLTVL.

This clonotype was observed a few times. V usage is TRBV6-5 and J usage is TRBJ1-5; D remains ambiguous. This CDR3 comprises 12 residues. V lost 4 bases to trimming and J lost 3 bases, with 4 bases between them. Germline V gene lookup returns CDR1 MNHEY and CDR2 SVGAGI. The DNA for the CDR3 is TGTGCCAGCAGTTCCTACAATCAGCCCCAGCATTTT. Translating it yields CASSSYNQPQHF.